These 21 T cell receptor beta chains share one sample of origin, sequenced in a study of blood T cells in healthy people across ages. A J-beta primer mix and a sample-barcoded 5' primer were used in a second PCR of about 7 to 12 cycles. TCRdb re-called the 5' RACE reads through MiXCR, storing one row per CDR3 protein. The repertoire holds about 800,000 distinct CDR3 sequences, with roughly 25% as singletons. These data were also reused for a study on T cells of mothers and their children.

The material sequenced was blood. Source of these receptors: a boy younger than 18 in good health.

The chain recombines TRBV7-9 with TRBJ2-5; no definite D call. The CDR3 spans 16 residues. Germline V gene data show CDR1 as SEHNR and CDR2 as FQNEAQ (reference sequence). Trimming shortened V by 5 bases and J by 2 bases, and 18 bases separated the two germline ends. The CDR3 sequence is CASSTPRQGLQETQYF. The CDR3 nucleotides are TGTGCCAGCAGCACGCCCCGGCAAGGTCTGCAAGAGACCCAGTACTTC.

The rearrangement uses TRBV28 and TRBJ2-5, with 7 positions matching TRBD1. V lost 5 bases to trimming and J lost 1 base; unmatched junction nucleotides: 7. CDR1 is MDHEN, CDR2 SYDVKM, per germline. The CDR3 covers 15 residues. In DNA, the CDR3 is TGTGCCAGCAGTGCAACAGGGGCTATCCAAGAGACCCAGTACTTC. It translates to CASSATGAIQETQYF.

V usage is TRBV7-2 and J usage is TRBJ1-1, with D possibly TRBD1 on 5 matching bases. Germline V gives CDR1 SGHTA, CDR2 FQGNSA. With 6 bases removed from V and 0 bases from J, the gap between germline ends came to 11 bases. This CDR3 contains 14 residues. The CDR3 DNA is TGTGCCAGCAGAACCGGGGCGTTGAACACTGAAGCTTTCTTT. It specifies CASRTGALNTEAFF.

Details on this clonotype: This sequence may be a read error, since a much larger clone differs from it by one base. This rearrangement joins TRBV28 to TRBJ2-1; D possibly corresponds to TRBD2 (7 bases). The CDR3 totals 15 residues. From germline, CDR1 is MDHEN and CDR2 SYDVKM. In DNA, the CDR3 is TGTGCCAGCAGTCCCAACAGGGAGGGCTACAATGAGCACTTCTTC. Amino acid sequence: CASSPNREGYNEHFF.

The CDR3 here is CASTHSSYTDTQYF. CDR3 DNA sequence: TGTGCCAGCACCCACAGCTCCTACACAGATACGCAGTATTTT. V usage is TRBV2 and J usage is TRBJ2-3; D gene unclear. V lost 7 bases and J 2 bases, leaving 13 bases between the germline ends. This CDR3 is 14 amino acids long. The germline V gene has CDR1 SNHLY and CDR2 FYNNEI. The full variable domain, completed using reference TRBV2 and TRBJ2-3, is EPEVTQTPSHQVTQMGQEVILRCVPISNHLYFYWYRQILGQKVEFLVSFYNNEISEKSEIFDDQFSVERPDGSNFTLKIRSTKLEDSAMYFCASTHSSYTDTQYFGPGTRLTVL.

This clonotype was counted a single time. No conserved phenylalanine or tryptophan is present at the end of the CDR3, so a read error is the likely explanation. V and J are TRBV29-1 and TRBJ2-5; D may be TRBD1 or TRBD2 (6 bases each). Germline V gene data show CDR1 as SQVTM and CDR2 as ANQGSEA. This CDR3 region has 12 residues. V lost 3 bases and J 4 bases, leaving 9 bases between the germline ends. CDR3 protein: CSVDEGGETQYS. CDR3 bases: TGCAGCGTTGATGAGGGGGGAGAGACCCAGTACTCC.

The V and J genes are TRBV7-9 and TRBJ2-7, with 9 bases lining up with TRBD1. Trimming at V came to 5 bases and at J to 1 base, leaving 6 bases not matched to a gene. Germline CDR1 SEHNR, CDR2 FQNEAQ (reference sequence). The CDR3 totals 15 residues. The CDR3 coding sequence is TGTGCCAGCAGCGACCGGGACAGGGCATCCTACGAGCAGTACTTC. Translating gives CASSDRDRASYEQYF. Full variable domain (outside the CDR3, taken from reference TRBV7-9 and TRBJ2-7): DTGVSQNPRHKITKRGQNVTFRCDPISEHNRLYWYRQTLGQGPEFLTYFQNEAQLEKSRLLSDRFSAERPKGSFSTLEIQRTEQGDSAMYLCASSDRDRASYEQYFGPGTRLTVT.

This clonotype was counted only a few times. The CDR3 DNA reads as TGTGCCAGCAGGGATGATTTAGGGACAGCCAACACTGAAGCTTTCTTT. It yields the protein CASRDDLGTANTEAFF. The rearrangement links TRBV25-1 to TRBJ1-1, with 7 bases identical to TRBD1. The germline gives CDR1 MGHDK, CDR2 SYGVNS. J lost 2 bases, V lost 6 bases, and 12 bases had no gene match. The CDR3 consists of 16 residues.

This clonotype was detected many times. The rearrangement joins TRBV7-2 to TRBJ2-5, with 7 bases that match TRBD2. Trimming removed 6 bases from V and 5 bases from J; junction bases left unmatched: 12. The germline V gene encodes CDR1 SGHTA and CDR2 FQGNSA. This CDR3 is built from 15 residues. In DNA form, the CDR3 reads TGTGCCAGCAGTCTACCCGCGGGGGTCCAGGAGACCCAGTACTTC. This codes for CASSLPAGVQETQYF.

Only a few counts were recorded for this clonotype. The J gene is TRBJ2-1, the V gene TRBV7-2; D perhaps matches TRBD2 (6 bases). The V and J ends lost 6 bases and 3 bases respectively, with 12 bases between them. The CDR3 is made up of 14 amino acids. Looked up from germline, CDR1 is SGHTA and CDR2 is FQGNSA. The CDR3 here is CASRLAGHYNEQFF. DNA for the CDR3: TGTGCCAGCAGATTGGCGGGGCACTACAATGAGCAGTTCTTC.

The V and J genes are TRBV5-1 and TRBJ1-5; tentative D call: TRBD1 (6 bases). Trimming removed 0 bases from V and 7 bases from J, with 8 bases in between. The CDR3 is 13 amino acids. The germline V gene encodes CDR1 SGHRS and CDR2 YFSETQ. This CDR3 reads CASSLEGTQPQHF. The CDR3 nucleotides are TGCGCCAGCAGCTTGGAGGGGACACAGCCCCAGCATTTT.

V is TRBV12-3 or TRBV12-4 and J is TRBJ2-4; 13 bases line up with TRBD2. V shed 5 bases, J shed 14 bases, and the junction held 6 bases outside the gene matches. The CDR3 spans 13 residues. The CDR3 sequence is CASSTSGGAFKYF. The CDR3 DNA reads as TGTGCCAGCAGTACTAGCGGGGGGGCCTTCAAGTACTTC.

The chain combines TRBV2 with TRBJ2-1, with D possibly TRBD2 on 5 matching bases. The V gene lost 1 base and the J gene lost 6 bases, with 7 bases spanning the gap. Germline loops: CDR1 SNHLY, CDR2 FYNNEI. The CDR3 covers 13 residues. The CDR3 loop is CASSEGTANEQFF. As DNA, the CDR3 is TGTGCCAGCAGTGAAGGGACTGCCAATGAGCAGTTCTTC.

A few counts support this clonotype. This rearrangement joins TRBV7-2 to TRBJ2-5, with 7 nucleotides matching TRBD1. V shed 1 base, J shed 7 bases, and the junction held 6 bases outside the gene matches. Germline V gene sequence: CDR1 SGHTA, CDR2 FQGNSA. CDR3 length: 14 amino acids. The CDR3 is CASSLEDRAGTQYF. The DNA for the CDR3 is TGTGCCAGCAGCTTAGAAGACAGGGCTGGGACCCAGTACTTC.

The rearrangement uses TRBV27 and TRBJ2-1; tentative D call: TRBD1 (6 bases). The DNA end lines up better with TRBJ2-5; the J call may be wrong. This CDR3 contains 16 residues. Germline values: CDR1 MNHEY, CDR2 SMNVEV (reference sequence). CDR3 DNA: TGTGCCAGCAGTTTATCTTACCGGGGACAACAAGAGACCCAGTACTTC. Translating gives CASSLSYRGQQETQYF.

This clonotype came up a few times. The J gene is TRBJ2-7, the V gene TRBV4-2; 10 bases match TRBD2. The end of the DNA is better explained by TRBJ2-1, so the J call may be wrong. The length of the CDR3 is 18 residues. Germline V gene sequence: CDR1 LGHNA, CDR2 YNFKEQ. DNA for the CDR3: TGTGCCAGCAGCCAAGGCACTTGGACTAGCGGTCCCTACAATGAGCAGTTCTTC. Its translation: CASSQGTWTSGPYNEQFF.

J is TRBJ2-1 and V is TRBV9; the D gene is possibly TRBD1 (5 bases). Germline V CDR1 and CDR2: SGDLS, YYNGEE. The CDR3 covers 14 residues. Trimming stripped 0 bases from V and 5 bases from J, with 9 bases between. DNA of the CDR3: TGTGCCAGCAGCGTAGTCGACAGCCACAATGAGCAGTTCTTC. Translation: CASSVVDSHNEQFF.

This clonotype occurred a few times. The CDR3, as DNA: TGCAGTGCGAGGACAGCCTCCTACGAGCAGTACTTC. This sequence encodes CSARTASYEQYF. The chain employs TRBV20-1 and TRBJ2-7, with D maybe TRBD1 (6 bases). Germline loops: CDR1 DFQATT, CDR2 SNEGSKA (reference sequence). The CDR3 is 12 amino acids. V lost 6 bases and J lost 0, with 9 bases in between.

This clonotype occurred a few times. Compared with germline, one end of the junction differs, possibly owing to a read error. This chain links TRBV20-1 with TRBJ1-2, with no clear D. The CDR3 is 13 amino acids. Germline assignment: CDR1 DFQATT and CDR2 SNEGSKA (reference sequence). As DNA, the CDR3 is TGCAGTGCTAGACCTCCGGGAGCCTATGGCCACACCTTC. It encodes CSARPPGAYGHTF.

The genes are TRBV7-2 and TRBJ2-7; TRBD1 matches at 10 bases. The germline gives CDR1 SGHTA, CDR2 FQGNSA. This CDR3 region has 15 residues. V lost 4 bases and J lost 2; bases outside the gene matches: 5. This CDR3 is CASSWTGTGAYEQYF. The CDR3 DNA reads TGTGCCAGCAGCTGGACCGGGACAGGGGCCTACGAGCAGTACTTC.

The table lists this clonotype with a few counts. This sequence joins TRBV27 and TRBJ2-1; 9 bases match TRBD2. Germline CDR1 reads MNHEY; CDR2 reads SMNVEV (reference sequence). This CDR3 has 15 amino acids. The ends lost 6 bases at V and 6 bases at J; junction bases unmatched: 9. CDR3: CASRDPGLAPNEQFF. In DNA, the CDR3 is TGTGCCAGCAGGGACCCGGGACTAGCTCCCAATGAGCAGTTCTTC.